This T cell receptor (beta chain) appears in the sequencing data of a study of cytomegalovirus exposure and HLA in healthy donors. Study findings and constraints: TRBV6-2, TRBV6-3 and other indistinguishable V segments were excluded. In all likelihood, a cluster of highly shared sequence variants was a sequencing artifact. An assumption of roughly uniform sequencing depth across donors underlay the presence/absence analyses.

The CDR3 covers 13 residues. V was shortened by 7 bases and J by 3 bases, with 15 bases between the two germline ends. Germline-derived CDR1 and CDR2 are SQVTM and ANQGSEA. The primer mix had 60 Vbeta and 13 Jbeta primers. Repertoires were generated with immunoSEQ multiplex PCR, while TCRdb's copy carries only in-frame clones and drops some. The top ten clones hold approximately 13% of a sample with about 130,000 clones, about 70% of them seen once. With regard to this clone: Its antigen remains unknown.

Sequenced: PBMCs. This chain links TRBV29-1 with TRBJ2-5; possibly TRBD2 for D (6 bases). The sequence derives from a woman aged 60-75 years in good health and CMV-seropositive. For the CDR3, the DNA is TGCAGCGCCCTGCTCCCGGGGGAAGAGACCCAGTACTTC. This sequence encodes CSALLPGEETQYF.